This record concerns one T cell receptor beta chain sequence. Because the CDR3 is missing its conserved closing phenylalanine or tryptophan, this is likely a read error. This entry is derived from a study of tumor and adjacent non-tumor tissue in lung cancer. TCRbeta libraries were built with three rounds of nested PCR, modified from ARM-PCR. TCRdb used MiXCR to reprocess the multiplex PCR reads, holding one entry per CDR3 protein. This table holds around 80,000 distinct CDR3 sequences, more than 80% found once. This sample's RNA came from whole unsorted tissue. The normal lung tissue was taken more than 3 cm from the tumor edge. The V and J ends lost 6 bases and 0 bases respectively, with 20 bases between them. The length of the CDR3 is 17 residues. Germline CDR1 reads SGHTA; CDR2 reads FQGNSA.

The source material was distant non-tumor lung tissue. This TCR was sampled from a man between 60 and 70 years old with non-small cell lung cancer. The rearrangement uses TRBV7-2 and TRBJ2-5; D might be TRBD2 (5 bases). The CDR3 is CASSPRGGPGNQETQYL. The CDR3 coding sequence is TGTGCCAGCAGTCCCCGCGGCGGACCGGGAAACCAAGAGACCCAGTACCTC.